The TCR beta chain under discussion was sequenced for a study of blood T cell repertoires in COVID-19. Looking at the study overall: Italy, Spain and the United States were the sources of the convalescent and acute COVID-19 samples.

Those who participated ranged in age from roughly 18 to 100 years and resided in about two dozen US areas. With 4 bases clipped from V and 6 bases from J, the junction kept 8 bases outside the gene matches. Germline V gene data show CDR1 as SGDLS and CDR2 as YYNGEE. The CDR3 runs to 16 residues. Original processing notes: Amplifying reference gene primers gave estimates of nucleated cell counts. TCRdb's table, derived via immunoSEQ multiplex PCR, lists solely in-frame clones and lacks some. The V and J calls and clone size come from that table; D and trimming were worked out from the DNA. The profile shows some 140,000 clones, approximately 81% of them singletons.

The TCR originated in a man aged 35-49 years with acute COVID-19. The rearrangement links TRBV9 to TRBJ2-1; 12 bases fit TRBD2. The specimen was PBMCs or T cells enriched from blood (not recorded which). The CDR3 protein is CASSFRTSGRLNEQFF. The DNA for the CDR3 is TGTGCCAGCAGCTTCCGAACTAGCGGGAGGCTCAATGAGCAGTTCTTC.